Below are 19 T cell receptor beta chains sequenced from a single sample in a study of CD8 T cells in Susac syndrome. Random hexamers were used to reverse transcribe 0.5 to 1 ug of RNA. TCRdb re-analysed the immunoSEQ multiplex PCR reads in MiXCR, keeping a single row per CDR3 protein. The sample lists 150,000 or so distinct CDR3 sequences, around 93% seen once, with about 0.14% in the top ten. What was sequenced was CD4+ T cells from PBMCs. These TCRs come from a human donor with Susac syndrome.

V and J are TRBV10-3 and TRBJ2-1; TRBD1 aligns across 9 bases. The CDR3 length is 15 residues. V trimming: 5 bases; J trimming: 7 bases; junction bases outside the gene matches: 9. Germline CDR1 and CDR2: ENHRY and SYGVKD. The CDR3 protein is CAISSSGTGMNEQFF. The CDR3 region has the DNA TGTGCCATCAGTAGCTCCGGGACAGGGATGAATGAGCAGTTCTTC.

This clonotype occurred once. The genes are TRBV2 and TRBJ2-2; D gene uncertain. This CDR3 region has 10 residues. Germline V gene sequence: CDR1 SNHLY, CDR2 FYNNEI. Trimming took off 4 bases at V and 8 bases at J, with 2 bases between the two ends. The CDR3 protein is CASSAGELFF. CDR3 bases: TGTGCCAGCAGTGCTGGGGAGCTGTTTTTT.

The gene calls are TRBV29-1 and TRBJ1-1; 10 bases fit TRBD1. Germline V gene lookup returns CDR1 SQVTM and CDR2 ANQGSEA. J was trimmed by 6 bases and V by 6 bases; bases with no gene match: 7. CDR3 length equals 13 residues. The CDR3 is CSVAGTGASEAFF. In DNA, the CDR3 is TGCAGCGTCGCCGGGACAGGGGCGTCTGAAGCTTTCTTT.

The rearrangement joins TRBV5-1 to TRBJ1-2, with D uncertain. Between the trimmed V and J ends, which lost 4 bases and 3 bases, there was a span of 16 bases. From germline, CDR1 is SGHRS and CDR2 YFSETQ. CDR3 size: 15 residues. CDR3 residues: CASSPRAQADYGYTF. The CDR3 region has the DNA TGCGCCAGCAGCCCCCGGGCCCAGGCGGACTATGGCTACACCTTC. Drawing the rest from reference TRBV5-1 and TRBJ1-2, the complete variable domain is KAGVTQTPRYLIKTRGQQVTLSCSPISGHRSVSWYQQTPGQGLQFLFEYFSETQRNKGNFPGRFSGRQFSNSRSEMNVSTLELGDSALYLCASSPRAQADYGYTFGSGTRLTVV.

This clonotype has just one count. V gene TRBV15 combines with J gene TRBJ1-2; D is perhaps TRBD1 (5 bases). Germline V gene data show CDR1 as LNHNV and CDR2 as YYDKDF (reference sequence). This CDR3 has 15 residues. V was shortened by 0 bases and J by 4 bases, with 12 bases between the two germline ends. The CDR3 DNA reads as TGTGCCACCAGCAGAGATCCCGGGACCCGCTATGGCTACACCTTC. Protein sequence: CATSRDPGTRYGYTF. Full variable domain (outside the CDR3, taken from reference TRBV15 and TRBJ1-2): DAMVIQNPRYQVTQFGKPVTLSCSQTLNHNVMYWYQQKSSQAPKLLFHYYDKDFNNEADTPDNFQSRRPNTSFCFLDIRSPGLGDTAMYLCATSRDPGTRYGYTFGSGTRLTVV.

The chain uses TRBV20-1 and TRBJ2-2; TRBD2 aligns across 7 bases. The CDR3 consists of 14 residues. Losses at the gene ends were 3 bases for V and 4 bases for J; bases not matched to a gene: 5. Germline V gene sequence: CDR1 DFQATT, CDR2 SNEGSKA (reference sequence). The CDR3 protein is CSARPTGGTGELFF. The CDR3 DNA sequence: TGCAGTGCTAGGCCAACGGGGGGCACCGGGGAGCTGTTTTTT.

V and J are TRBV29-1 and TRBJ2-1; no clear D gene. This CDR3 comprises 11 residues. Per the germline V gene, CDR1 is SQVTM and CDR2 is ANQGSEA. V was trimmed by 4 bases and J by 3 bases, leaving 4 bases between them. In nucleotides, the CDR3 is TGCAGCGTTGTGGGCTACAATGAGCAGTTCTTC. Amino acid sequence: CSVVGYNEQFF.

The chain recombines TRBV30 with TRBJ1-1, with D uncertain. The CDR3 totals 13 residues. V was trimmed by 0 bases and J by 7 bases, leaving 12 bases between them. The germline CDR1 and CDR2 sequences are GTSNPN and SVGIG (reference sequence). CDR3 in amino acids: CAWSVSTRSEAFF. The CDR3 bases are TGTGCCTGGAGTGTTTCAACCCGGAGTGAAGCTTTCTTT. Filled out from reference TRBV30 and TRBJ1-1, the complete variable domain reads SQTIHQWPATLVQPVGSPLSLECTVEGTSNPNLYWYRQAAGRGLQLLFYSVGIGQISSEVPQNLSASRPQDRQFILSSKKLLLSDSGFYLCAWSVSTRSEAFFGQGTRLTVV.

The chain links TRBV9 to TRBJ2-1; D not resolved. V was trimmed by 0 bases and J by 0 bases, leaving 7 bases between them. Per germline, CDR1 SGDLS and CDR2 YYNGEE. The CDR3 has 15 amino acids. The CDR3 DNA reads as TGTGCCAGCAGCGTAGGACTGGCCTCCTACAATGAGCAGTTCTTC. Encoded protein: CASSVGLASYNEQFF.

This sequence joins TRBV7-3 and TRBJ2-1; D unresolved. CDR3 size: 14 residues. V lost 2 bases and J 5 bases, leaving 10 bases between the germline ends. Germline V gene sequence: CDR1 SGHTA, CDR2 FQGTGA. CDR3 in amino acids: CASSLHGTDNEQFF. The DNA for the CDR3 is TGTGCCAGCAGCTTACACGGAACCGACAATGAGCAGTTCTTC. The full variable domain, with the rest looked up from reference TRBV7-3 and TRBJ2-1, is GAGVSQTPSNKVTEKGKYVELRCDPISGHTALYWYRQSLGQGPEFLIYFQGTGAADDSGLPNDRFFAVRPEGSVSTLKIQRTERGDSAVYLCASSLHGTDNEQFFGPGTRLTVL.

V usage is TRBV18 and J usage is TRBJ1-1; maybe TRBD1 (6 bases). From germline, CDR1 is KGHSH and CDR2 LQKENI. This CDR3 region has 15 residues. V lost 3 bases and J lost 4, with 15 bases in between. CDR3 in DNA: TGTGCCAGCTCACCCGCGACAGGTTGGGGCACTGAAGCTTTCTTT. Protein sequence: CASSPATGWGTEAFF.

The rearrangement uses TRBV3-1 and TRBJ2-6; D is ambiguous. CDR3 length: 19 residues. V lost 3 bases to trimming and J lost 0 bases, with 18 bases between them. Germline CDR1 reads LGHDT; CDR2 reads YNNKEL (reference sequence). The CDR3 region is CASSQISTATVSGANVLTF. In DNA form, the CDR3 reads TGTGCCAGCAGCCAGATTTCTACAGCGACTGTCTCTGGGGCCAACGTCCTGACTTTC.

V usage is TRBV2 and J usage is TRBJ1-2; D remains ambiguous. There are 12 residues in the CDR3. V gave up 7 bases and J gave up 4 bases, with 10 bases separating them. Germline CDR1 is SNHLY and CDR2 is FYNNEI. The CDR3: CASKRGIYGYTF. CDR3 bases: TGTGCCAGCAAACGAGGGATCTATGGCTACACCTTC.

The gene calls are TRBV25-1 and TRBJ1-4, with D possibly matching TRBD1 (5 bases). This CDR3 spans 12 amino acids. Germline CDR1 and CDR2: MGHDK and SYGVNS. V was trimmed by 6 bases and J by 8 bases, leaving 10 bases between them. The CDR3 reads CASRQAEEKLFF. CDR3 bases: TGTGCCAGCAGACAGGCGGAAGAAAAACTGTTTTTT.

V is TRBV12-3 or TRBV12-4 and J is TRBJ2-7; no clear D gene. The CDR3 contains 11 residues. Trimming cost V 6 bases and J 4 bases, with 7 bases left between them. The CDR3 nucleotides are TGTGCCAGCAGCAAAACTTACGAGCAGTACTTC. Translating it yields CASSKTYEQYF.

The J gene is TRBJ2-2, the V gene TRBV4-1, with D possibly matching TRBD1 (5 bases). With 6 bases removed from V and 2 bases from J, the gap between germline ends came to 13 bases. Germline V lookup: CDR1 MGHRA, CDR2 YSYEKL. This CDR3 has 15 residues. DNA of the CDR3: TGCGCCAGCAGGCGAGAAGGGGCCAACACCGGGGAGCTGTTTTTT. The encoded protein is CASRREGANTGELFF.

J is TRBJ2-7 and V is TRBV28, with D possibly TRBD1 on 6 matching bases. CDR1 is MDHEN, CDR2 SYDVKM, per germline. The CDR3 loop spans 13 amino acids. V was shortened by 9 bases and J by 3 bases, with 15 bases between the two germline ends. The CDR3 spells CASGGRPLYEQYF. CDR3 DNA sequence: TGTGCCAGTGGGGGCAGACCACTCTACGAGCAGTACTTC.

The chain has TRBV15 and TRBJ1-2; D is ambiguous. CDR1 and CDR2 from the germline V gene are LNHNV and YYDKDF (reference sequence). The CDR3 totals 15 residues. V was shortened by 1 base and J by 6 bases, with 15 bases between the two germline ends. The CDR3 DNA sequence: TGTGCCACCAGCAGAGCTTGGGGAAGAGATAATGGCTACACCTTC. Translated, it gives CATSRAWGRDNGYTF.

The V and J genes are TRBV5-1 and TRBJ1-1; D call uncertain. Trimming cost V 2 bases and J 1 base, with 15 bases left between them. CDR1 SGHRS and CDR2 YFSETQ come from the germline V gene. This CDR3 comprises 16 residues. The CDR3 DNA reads TGCGCCAGCAGCTTCGGAGACGGATATGCGAACACTGAAGCTTTCTTT. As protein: CASSFGDGYANTEAFF.